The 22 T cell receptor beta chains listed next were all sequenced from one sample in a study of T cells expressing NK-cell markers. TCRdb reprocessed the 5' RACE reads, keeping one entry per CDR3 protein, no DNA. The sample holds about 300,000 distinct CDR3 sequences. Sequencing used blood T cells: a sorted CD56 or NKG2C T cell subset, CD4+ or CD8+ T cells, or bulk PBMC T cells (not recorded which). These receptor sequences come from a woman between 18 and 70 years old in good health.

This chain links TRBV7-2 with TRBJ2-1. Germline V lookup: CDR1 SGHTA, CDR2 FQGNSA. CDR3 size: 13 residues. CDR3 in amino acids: CASSLGNNNEQFF. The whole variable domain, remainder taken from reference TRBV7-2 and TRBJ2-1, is GAGVSQSPSNKVTEKGKDVELRCDPISGHTALYWYRQSLGQGLEFLIYFQGNSAPDKSGLPSDRFSAERTGGSVSTLTIQRTQQEDSAVYLCASSLGNNNEQFFGPGTRLTVL.

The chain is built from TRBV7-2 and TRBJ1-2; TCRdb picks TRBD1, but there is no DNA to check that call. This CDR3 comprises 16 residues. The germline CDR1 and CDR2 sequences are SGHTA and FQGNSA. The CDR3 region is CASSPHPGWQGNGYTF. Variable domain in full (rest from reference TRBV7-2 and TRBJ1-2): GAGVSQSPSNKVTEKGKDVELRCDPISGHTALYWYRQSLGQGLEFLIYFQGNSAPDKSGLPSDRFSAERTGGSVSTLTIQRTQQEDSAVYLCASSPHPGWQGNGYTFGSGTRLTVV.

The CDR3 loop reads CASSLGSGTAGNEKLFF. The genes are TRBV7-9 and TRBJ1-4; TCRdb's D gene call, TRBD1, goes unchecked for lack of DNA. The CDR3 contains 17 residues. Germline V gene data show CDR1 as SEHNR and CDR2 as FQNEAQ (reference sequence).

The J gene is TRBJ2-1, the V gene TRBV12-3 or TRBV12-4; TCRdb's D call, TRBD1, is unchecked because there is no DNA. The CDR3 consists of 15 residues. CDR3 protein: CASSSGQGNWAEQFF.

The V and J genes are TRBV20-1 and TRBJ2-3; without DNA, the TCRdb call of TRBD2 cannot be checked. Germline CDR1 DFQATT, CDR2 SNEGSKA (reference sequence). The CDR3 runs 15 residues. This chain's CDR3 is CSGTSGGTSTDTQYF.

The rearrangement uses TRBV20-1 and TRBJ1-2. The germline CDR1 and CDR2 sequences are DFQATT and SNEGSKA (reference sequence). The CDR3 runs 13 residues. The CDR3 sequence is CSARDGQNYGYTF.

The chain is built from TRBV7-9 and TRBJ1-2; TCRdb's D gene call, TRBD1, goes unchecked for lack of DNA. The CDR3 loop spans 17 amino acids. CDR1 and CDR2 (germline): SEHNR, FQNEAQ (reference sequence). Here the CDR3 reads CASSSPRDRGLDYGYTF.

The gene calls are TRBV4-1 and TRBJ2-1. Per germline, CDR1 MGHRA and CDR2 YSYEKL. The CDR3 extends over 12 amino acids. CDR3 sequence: CASSQGMNEQFF.

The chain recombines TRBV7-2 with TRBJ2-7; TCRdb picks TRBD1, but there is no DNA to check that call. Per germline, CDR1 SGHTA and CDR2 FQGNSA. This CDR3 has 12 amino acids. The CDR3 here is CASSHGGSEQYF.

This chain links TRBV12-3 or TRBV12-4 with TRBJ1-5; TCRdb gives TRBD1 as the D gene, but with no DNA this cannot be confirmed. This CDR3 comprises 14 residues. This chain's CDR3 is CASSLRDGNQPQHF.

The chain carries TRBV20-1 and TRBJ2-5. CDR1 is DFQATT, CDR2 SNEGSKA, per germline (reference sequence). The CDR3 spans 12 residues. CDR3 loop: CSARPQQETQYF.

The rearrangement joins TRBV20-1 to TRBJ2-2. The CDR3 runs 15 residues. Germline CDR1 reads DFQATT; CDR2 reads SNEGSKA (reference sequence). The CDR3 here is CSASHASVNTGELFF.

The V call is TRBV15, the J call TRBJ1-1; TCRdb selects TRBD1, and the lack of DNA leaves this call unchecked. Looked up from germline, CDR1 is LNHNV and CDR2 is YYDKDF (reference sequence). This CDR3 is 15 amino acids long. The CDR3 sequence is CATSRPGQGSTEAFF.

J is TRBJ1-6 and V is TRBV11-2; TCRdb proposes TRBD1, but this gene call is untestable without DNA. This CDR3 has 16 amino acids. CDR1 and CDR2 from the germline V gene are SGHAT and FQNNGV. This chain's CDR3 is CASSLHRDRGNSPLHF.

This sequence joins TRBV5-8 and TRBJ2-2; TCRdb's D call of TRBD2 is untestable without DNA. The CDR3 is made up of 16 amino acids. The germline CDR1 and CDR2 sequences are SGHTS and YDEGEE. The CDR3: CASRTGAGVHTGELFF.

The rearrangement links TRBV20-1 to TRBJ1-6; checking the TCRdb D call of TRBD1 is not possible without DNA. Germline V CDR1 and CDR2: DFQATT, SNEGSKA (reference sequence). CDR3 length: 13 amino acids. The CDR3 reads CSASRGYNSPLHF.

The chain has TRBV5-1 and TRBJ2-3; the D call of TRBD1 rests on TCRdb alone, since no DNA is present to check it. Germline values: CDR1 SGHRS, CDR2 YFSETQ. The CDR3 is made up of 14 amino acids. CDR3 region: CASSLVPWADTQYF.

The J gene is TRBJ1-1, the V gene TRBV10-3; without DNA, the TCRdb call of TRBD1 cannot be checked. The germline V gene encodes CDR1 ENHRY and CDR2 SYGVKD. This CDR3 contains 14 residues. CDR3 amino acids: CAIKGQGTDTEAFF.

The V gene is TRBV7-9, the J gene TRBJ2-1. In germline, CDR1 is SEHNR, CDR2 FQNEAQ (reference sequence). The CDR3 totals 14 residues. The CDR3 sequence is CASSFMLLYNEQFF. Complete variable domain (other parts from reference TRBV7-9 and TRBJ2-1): DTGVSQNPRHKITKRGQNVTFRCDPISEHNRLYWYRQTLGQGPEFLTYFQNEAQLEKSRLLSDRFSAERPKGSFSTLEIQRTEQGDSAMYLCASSFMLLYNEQFFGPGTRLTVL.

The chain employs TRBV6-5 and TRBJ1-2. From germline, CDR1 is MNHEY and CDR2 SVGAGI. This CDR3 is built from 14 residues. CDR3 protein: CASSYRRGGAGYTF.

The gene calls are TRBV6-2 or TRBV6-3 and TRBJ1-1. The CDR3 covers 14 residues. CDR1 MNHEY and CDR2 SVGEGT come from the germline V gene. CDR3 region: CASSYIQPNTEAFF.

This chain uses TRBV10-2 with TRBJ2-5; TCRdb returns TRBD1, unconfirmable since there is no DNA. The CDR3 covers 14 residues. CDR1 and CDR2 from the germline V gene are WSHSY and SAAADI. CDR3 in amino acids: CASRSGGPKETQYF.